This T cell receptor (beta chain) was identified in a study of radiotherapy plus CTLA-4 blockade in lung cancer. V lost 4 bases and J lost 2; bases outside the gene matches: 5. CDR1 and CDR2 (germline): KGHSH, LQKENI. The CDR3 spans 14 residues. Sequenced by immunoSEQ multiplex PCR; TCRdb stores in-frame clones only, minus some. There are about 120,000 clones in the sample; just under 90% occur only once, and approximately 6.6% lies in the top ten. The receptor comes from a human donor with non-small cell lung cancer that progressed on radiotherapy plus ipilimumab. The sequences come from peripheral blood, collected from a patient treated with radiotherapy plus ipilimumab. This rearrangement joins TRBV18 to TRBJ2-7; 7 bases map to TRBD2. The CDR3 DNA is TGTGCCAGCTCACGAGCGGGACGGGCCTACGAGCAGTACTTC. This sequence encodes CASSRAGRAYEQYF.